This T cell receptor (beta chain) was sequenced during a study of blood T cell repertoires in COVID-19. Study-wide context: The origin of the acute and convalescent COVID-19 samples was the United States, Italy and Spain.

Using immunoSEQ multiplex PCR, the repertoire was profiled, and TCRdb retains in-frame clones only, with some absent. The sample consists of a few hundred thousand clones, roughly nine tenths of them appearing once. In assigning cohorts, the study relied on participant-reported clinical history. Donors of Cohort 3 who recovered were those that had two negative PCRs, clearance, or symptom resolution. The V gene's germline CDR1 is SGHRS and CDR2 YFSETQ. The germline V and J ends were trimmed by 5 bases and 1 base, with 9 bases remaining between them. This CDR3 spans 13 amino acids. The receptor comes from a young man who had recovered from COVID-19. Sequences were obtained from PBMCs or T cells enriched from blood (not recorded which). The chain joins TRBV5-1 to TRBJ1-2; no definite D call. The DNA of the CDR3 is TGCGCCAGCAGGGTCCGGGTTAACTATGGCTACACCTTC. It is translated as CASRVRVNYGYTF.